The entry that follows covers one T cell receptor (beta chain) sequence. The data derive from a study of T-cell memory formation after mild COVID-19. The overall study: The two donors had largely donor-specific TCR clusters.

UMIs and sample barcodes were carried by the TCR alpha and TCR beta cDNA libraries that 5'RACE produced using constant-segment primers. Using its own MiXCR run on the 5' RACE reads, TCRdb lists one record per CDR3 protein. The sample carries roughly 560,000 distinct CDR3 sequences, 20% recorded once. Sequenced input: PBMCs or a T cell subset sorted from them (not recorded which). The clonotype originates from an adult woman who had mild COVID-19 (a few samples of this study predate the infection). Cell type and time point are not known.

DNA for the CDR3: TGTGCCATCAGGGGGGGGACAGGAGCGAACACTGAAGCTTTCTTT. Its translation is CAIRGGTGANTEAFF. This sequence joins TRBV10-3 and TRBJ1-1, with 8 positions matching TRBD1. CDR1 is ENHRY, CDR2 SYGVKD, per germline. CDR3 length: 15 residues. V shed 6 bases and J 1 base; nucleotides not matched to a gene: 7.